Each of the 28 T cell receptor beta chains below was sequenced from the same sample in a study of response to subunit inactivated influenza vaccine. TCRdb called the RT-PCR reads again in MiXCR, with one record for every CDR3 protein. The sample includes about 610,000 distinct CDR3 sequences, roughly 15% of them seen just once. The sequenced sample was PBMCs from blood, obtained less than 13 days after vaccination. The receptors originated from a man aged 50-60 years who received an inactivated influenza vaccine.

This clonotype was detected only a few times. The genes are TRBV6-1 and TRBJ2-7; D is tentatively TRBD1 or TRBD2 (5 bases each). The V end lost 3 bases, the J end lost 5 bases, and 23 bases lay between the germline ends. CDR1 and CDR2 from the germline V gene are MNHNS and SASEGT. This CDR3 is 17 amino acids long. CDR3 sequence: CASSDILRDLRANEQYF. As DNA, the CDR3 is TGTGCCAGCAGTGACATCCTCCGGGACCTCCGAGCCAACGAGCAGTACTTC.

This clonotype turned up a few times. This sequence joins TRBV5-1 and TRBJ2-3, with 8 bases lining up with TRBD1. V trimming: 3 bases; J trimming: 5 bases; junction bases outside the gene matches: 5. Germline V lookup: CDR1 SGHRS, CDR2 YFSETQ. The CDR3 has 14 residues. Here the CDR3 reads CASSSQGGGDTQYF. CDR3 bases: TGCGCCAGCAGCTCACAGGGGGGAGGAGATACGCAGTATTTT.

This clonotype has ten or more counts. J is TRBJ2-3 and V is TRBV30; D is perhaps TRBD2 (5 bases). The CDR3 has 14 amino acids. The germline gives CDR1 GTSNPN, CDR2 SVGIG (reference sequence). V lost 4 bases to trimming and J lost 3 bases, with 14 bases between them. The CDR3 loop reads CAWTRGLGTDTQYF. The CDR3 bases are TGTGCCTGGACCCGAGGACTCGGGACAGATACGCAGTATTTT.

V and J are TRBV10-3 and TRBJ2-1; D is possibly TRBD2 (6 bases). The ends were cut back, 3 bases at V and 0 bases at J, with 12 bases in the middle. Germline-derived CDR1 and CDR2 are ENHRY and SYGVKD. This CDR3 is built from 16 residues. In DNA, the CDR3 is TGTGCCATCAGTGATTACGGGGGAAGCTCCTACAATGAGCAGTTCTTC. Translated, it gives CAISDYGGSSYNEQFF.

In this sample, this clonotype turned up a few times. The chain has TRBV10-3 and TRBJ1-5, with 11 bases that match TRBD1. Looked up from germline, CDR1 is ENHRY and CDR2 is SYGVKD. With 6 bases clipped from V and 7 bases from J, the junction kept 2 bases outside the gene matches. The CDR3 extends over 13 amino acids. This CDR3 reads CAIRGDRGQPQHF. The CDR3 region has the DNA TGTGCCATCAGGGGGGACAGGGGGCAGCCCCAGCATTTT.

The chain uses TRBV6-5 and TRBJ1-1; tentatively, D is TRBD1 (5 bases). Germline V lookup: CDR1 MNHEY, CDR2 SVGAGI. The CDR3 is made up of 15 amino acids. V was cut by 0 bases and J by 0 bases, with 8 bases left in between. The CDR3 protein is CASSYSGGMNTEAFF. The CDR3 DNA reads TGTGCCAGCAGTTACTCGGGGGGAATGAACACTGAAGCTTTCTTT.

This clonotype was found a few times. This chain joins TRBV19 and TRBJ1-4, with no clear D. Trimming took 11 bases from V and 0 from J, leaving 10 bases between them. Germline V gives CDR1 LNHDA, CDR2 SQIVND (reference sequence). The CDR3 is 13 residues long. CDR3 loop: CASGFTTNEKLFF. The CDR3 DNA reads as TGTGCCTCGGGGTTTACAACTAATGAAAAACTGTTTTTT.

The chain combines TRBV28 with TRBJ2-7; 9 bases are a match to TRBD1. The CDR3 consists of 16 residues. Germline CDR1 is MDHEN and CDR2 is SYDVKM. Unmatched junction bases numbered 6, after V lost 2 bases and J lost 1 base. This CDR3 is CASSLKKGTGSYEQYF. The CDR3 nucleotides are TGTGCCAGCAGTTTAAAGAAAGGGACAGGGTCCTACGAGCAGTACTTC. The variable domain in full, with the rest retrieved from reference TRBV28 and TRBJ2-7, is DVKVTQSSRYLVKRTGEKVFLECVQDMDHENMFWYRQDPGLGLRLIYFSYDVKMKEKGDIPEGYSVSREKKERFSLILESASTNQTSMYLCASSLKKGTGSYEQYFGPGTRLTVT.

The V gene is TRBV18, the J gene TRBJ2-4; the match to TRBD2 covers 8 bases. This CDR3 comprises 15 residues. The V gene end was trimmed by 4 bases and the J gene end by 8 bases; junction bases not matched to a gene: 10. Germline V gives CDR1 KGHSH, CDR2 LQKENI. In nucleotides, the CDR3 is TGTGCCAGCTCACTGGTGAGCGGGAGTGGGGACATTCAGTACTTC. It translates to CASSLVSGSGDIQYF.

This clonotype turned up a few times. The chain uses TRBV3-1 and TRBJ2-7; 10 bases are a match to TRBD2. V was clipped by 6 bases and J by 2 bases; unmatched bases: 7. The CDR3 is 15 amino acids. From germline, CDR1 is LGHDT and CDR2 YNNKEL (reference sequence). The CDR3 DNA sequence: TGTGCCAGCAGACCTCTAGCGGGAGCTCCCTACGAGCAGTACTTC. It encodes CASRPLAGAPYEQYF.

This clonotype was seen more than once but under ten times. The chain couples TRBV12-3 or TRBV12-4 to TRBJ1-6; no firm D call. The CDR3 has 13 residues. Trimming removed 1 base from V and 6 bases from J, with 4 bases in between. Here the CDR3 reads CASSLVANSPLHF. The CDR3 coding sequence is TGTGCCAGCAGTTTAGTTGCTAATTCACCCCTCCACTTT.

J is TRBJ1-5 and V is TRBV20-1, with a tentative D call TRBD1 (6 bases). The CDR3 consists of 13 residues. Germline CDR1 DFQATT, CDR2 SNEGSKA (reference sequence). Trimming cost V 2 bases and J 6 bases, with 11 bases left between them. DNA for the CDR3: TGCAGTGCTAGAAAACAGGGTGGTCAGCCCCAGCATTTT. Its protein product is CSARKQGGQPQHF.

In this sample, this clonotype turned up many times. The J gene is TRBJ2-5, the V gene TRBV12-3 or TRBV12-4; D gene ambiguous. The CDR3 is made up of 13 amino acids. The V gene lost 3 bases and the J gene lost 5 bases, with 10 bases spanning the gap. The chain's CDR3 is CASSLRAEETQYF. The DNA of the CDR3 is TGTGCCAGCAGTTTGAGAGCTGAGGAGACCCAGTACTTC.

This clonotype was counted many times. The chain couples TRBV7-2 to TRBJ2-1, with D unclear. The germline CDR1 and CDR2 sequences are SGHTA and FQGNSA. Trimming removed 5 bases at V and 7 bases at J, with 21 bases between. The CDR3 sequence is 16 residues long. The CDR3 region has the DNA TGTGCCAGCAGCCCCTCAGTGGTAGGTGGGTCAAATGAGCAGTTCTTC. This sequence encodes CASSPSVVGGSNEQFF.

A few counts support this clonotype. This chain links TRBV25-1 with TRBJ2-1; 8 bases are a match to TRBD2. CDR1 and CDR2 from the germline V gene are MGHDK and SYGVNS. This CDR3 spans 15 amino acids. V shed 8 bases and J 2 bases; nucleotides not matched to a gene: 8. CDR3: CASSGGSGAYNEQFF. Here the CDR3 DNA reads TGTGCCAGCTCTGGGGGTAGCGGGGCCTACAATGAGCAGTTCTTC.

The chain recombines TRBV10-3 with TRBJ1-2, with 7 bases fitting TRBD1. Germline V gene sequence: CDR1 ENHRY, CDR2 SYGVKD. The ends lost 4 bases at V and 4 bases at J; junction bases unmatched: 3. There are 13 residues in the CDR3. CDR3 nucleotides: TGTGCCATCAGTGCAGGACAGGTCTATGGCTACACCTTC. Protein sequence: CAISAGQVYGYTF.

Only a few counts were recorded for this clonotype. A read error may produce the germline difference seen at one junction end. The chain recombines TRBV7-9 with TRBJ1-2; tentative D call: TRBD1 (5 bases). Germline CDR1 is SEHNR and CDR2 is FQNEAQ (reference sequence). CDR3 length equals 14 residues. CDR3 in amino acids: CASSLGDVNYSYTF. The CDR3 DNA reads as TGTGCCAGCAGCTTAGGGGACGTTAACTATAGCTACACCTTC.

This clonotype was picked up a small number of times. The CDR3 protein is CASSQTTGGDYEQYF. The CDR3 DNA sequence: TGTGCCAGCTCACAGACGACAGGGGGGGACTACGAGCAGTACTTC. The chain links TRBV18 to TRBJ2-7, with 9 bases matching TRBD1. CDR1 and CDR2 from the germline V gene are KGHSH and LQKENI. This CDR3 spans 15 amino acids. The trim removed 4 bases at V and 3 bases at J, leaving 7 bases unmatched.

This chain links TRBV20-1 with TRBJ2-7; 10 nucleotides agree with TRBD1. Per germline, CDR1 DFQATT and CDR2 SNEGSKA (reference sequence). This CDR3 contains 15 residues. Here the CDR3 DNA reads TGCAGCTACAAACCTGCGGACAGGGGGTTGTACGAGCAGTACTTC. Protein product: CSYKPADRGLYEQYF.

In its sample, this clonotype was seen a few times. The rearrangement joins TRBV10-3 to TRBJ2-2, with 7 bases aligning to TRBD1. The CDR3 extends over 14 amino acids. CDR1 and CDR2 (germline): ENHRY, SYGVKD. Trimming removed 11 bases from V and 0 bases from J; junction bases left unmatched: 6. The CDR3 reads CASRGPTNTGELFF. DNA of the CDR3: TGTGCCTCGAGGGGGCCAACGAACACCGGGGAGCTGTTTTTT.

The J gene is TRBJ2-7, the V gene TRBV6-1; tentatively, D is TRBD1 (8 bases). Germline CDR1 reads MNHNS; CDR2 reads SASEGT. The V gene lost 6 bases and the J gene lost 5 bases, with 29 bases spanning the gap. The CDR3 has 18 amino acids. Here the CDR3 DNA reads TGTGCCAGCAGCCTCACCGGGGACAGGATGGGACTACGGAACGAGCAGTACTTC. Translated, it gives CASSLTGDRMGLRNEQYF.

The V call is TRBV10-3, the J call TRBJ2-3; D is tentatively TRBD1 or TRBD2 (5 bases each). The CDR3 is 15 amino acids. V lost 6 bases and J 1 base, leaving 14 bases between the germline ends. Germline V lookup: CDR1 ENHRY, CDR2 SYGVKD. The CDR3 DNA sequence: TGTGCCATCAGGGGGGACGCCCGCGGCACAGATACGCAGTATTTT. Its protein is CAIRGDARGTDTQYF.

This clonotype was seen repeatedly, ten times or more. The V call is TRBV5-1, the J call TRBJ2-2; TRBD1 aligns across 9 bases. The CDR3 sequence is 16 residues long. Germline CDR1 is SGHRS and CDR2 is YFSETQ. V dropped 4 bases and J dropped 2; count of bases not matched to a gene: 6. This CDR3 reads CASSPRTGANTGELFF. The CDR3 nucleotides are TGCGCCAGCAGCCCCCGGACAGGGGCAAACACCGGGGAGCTGTTTTTT. Variable domain in full (rest from reference TRBV5-1 and TRBJ2-2): KAGVTQTPRYLIKTRGQQVTLSCSPISGHRSVSWYQQTPGQGLQFLFEYFSETQRNKGNFPGRFSGRQFSNSRSEMNVSTLELGDSALYLCASSPRTGANTGELFFGEGSRLTVL.

The chain recombines TRBV12-3 or TRBV12-4 with TRBJ2-3, with D maybe TRBD2 (5 bases). This CDR3 contains 13 residues. V gave up 6 bases and J gave up 4 bases, with 11 bases separating them. The CDR3 coding sequence is TGTGCCAGCAGAAGACCCGGGGCAGATACGCAGTATTTT. It encodes CASRRPGADTQYF.

This clonotype came up a few times. The rearrangement links TRBV20-1 to TRBJ1-1, with 8 bases lining up with TRBD1. V dropped 4 bases and J dropped 6; count of bases not matched to a gene: 10. CDR3 length: 14 residues. The V gene's germline CDR1 is DFQATT and CDR2 SNEGSKA (reference sequence). CDR3 nucleotides: TGCAGTGCTACGAGCGGACAGGGAATGGCTGAAGCTTTCTTT. Residues: CSATSGQGMAEAFF.

The J gene is TRBJ1-6, the V gene TRBV28; D uncertain. V gave up 3 bases and J gave up 7 bases, with 7 bases separating them. This CDR3 is 13 amino acids long. Per the germline V gene, CDR1 is MDHEN and CDR2 is SYDVKM. The CDR3: CASSFLGNSPLHF. DNA of the CDR3: TGTGCCAGCAGTTTTCTCGGGAATTCACCCCTCCACTTT.

This clonotype was seen a few times. The gene calls are TRBV10-3 and TRBJ2-3, with 13 positions matching TRBD2. The J segment lost 2 bases and the V segment lost 4 bases, leaving 3 bases of the junction unmatched. There are 16 residues in the CDR3. Per the germline V gene, CDR1 is ENHRY and CDR2 is SYGVKD. The CDR3 bases are TGTGCCATCAGTGGGACTAGCGGGAGATTCACAGATACGCAGTATTTT. It translates to CAISGTSGRFTDTQYF.

V is TRBV20-1 and J is TRBJ2-3; TRBD2 agrees at 7 bases. Germline values: CDR1 DFQATT, CDR2 SNEGSKA (reference sequence). The CDR3 length is 16 residues. V gave up 3 bases and J gave up 6 bases; unmatched junction bases: 15. For the CDR3, the DNA is TGCAGTGCTAGCCCTCGACTTGGCGGGAGAAGGGATACGCAGTATTTT. Protein sequence: CSASPRLGGRRDTQYF.